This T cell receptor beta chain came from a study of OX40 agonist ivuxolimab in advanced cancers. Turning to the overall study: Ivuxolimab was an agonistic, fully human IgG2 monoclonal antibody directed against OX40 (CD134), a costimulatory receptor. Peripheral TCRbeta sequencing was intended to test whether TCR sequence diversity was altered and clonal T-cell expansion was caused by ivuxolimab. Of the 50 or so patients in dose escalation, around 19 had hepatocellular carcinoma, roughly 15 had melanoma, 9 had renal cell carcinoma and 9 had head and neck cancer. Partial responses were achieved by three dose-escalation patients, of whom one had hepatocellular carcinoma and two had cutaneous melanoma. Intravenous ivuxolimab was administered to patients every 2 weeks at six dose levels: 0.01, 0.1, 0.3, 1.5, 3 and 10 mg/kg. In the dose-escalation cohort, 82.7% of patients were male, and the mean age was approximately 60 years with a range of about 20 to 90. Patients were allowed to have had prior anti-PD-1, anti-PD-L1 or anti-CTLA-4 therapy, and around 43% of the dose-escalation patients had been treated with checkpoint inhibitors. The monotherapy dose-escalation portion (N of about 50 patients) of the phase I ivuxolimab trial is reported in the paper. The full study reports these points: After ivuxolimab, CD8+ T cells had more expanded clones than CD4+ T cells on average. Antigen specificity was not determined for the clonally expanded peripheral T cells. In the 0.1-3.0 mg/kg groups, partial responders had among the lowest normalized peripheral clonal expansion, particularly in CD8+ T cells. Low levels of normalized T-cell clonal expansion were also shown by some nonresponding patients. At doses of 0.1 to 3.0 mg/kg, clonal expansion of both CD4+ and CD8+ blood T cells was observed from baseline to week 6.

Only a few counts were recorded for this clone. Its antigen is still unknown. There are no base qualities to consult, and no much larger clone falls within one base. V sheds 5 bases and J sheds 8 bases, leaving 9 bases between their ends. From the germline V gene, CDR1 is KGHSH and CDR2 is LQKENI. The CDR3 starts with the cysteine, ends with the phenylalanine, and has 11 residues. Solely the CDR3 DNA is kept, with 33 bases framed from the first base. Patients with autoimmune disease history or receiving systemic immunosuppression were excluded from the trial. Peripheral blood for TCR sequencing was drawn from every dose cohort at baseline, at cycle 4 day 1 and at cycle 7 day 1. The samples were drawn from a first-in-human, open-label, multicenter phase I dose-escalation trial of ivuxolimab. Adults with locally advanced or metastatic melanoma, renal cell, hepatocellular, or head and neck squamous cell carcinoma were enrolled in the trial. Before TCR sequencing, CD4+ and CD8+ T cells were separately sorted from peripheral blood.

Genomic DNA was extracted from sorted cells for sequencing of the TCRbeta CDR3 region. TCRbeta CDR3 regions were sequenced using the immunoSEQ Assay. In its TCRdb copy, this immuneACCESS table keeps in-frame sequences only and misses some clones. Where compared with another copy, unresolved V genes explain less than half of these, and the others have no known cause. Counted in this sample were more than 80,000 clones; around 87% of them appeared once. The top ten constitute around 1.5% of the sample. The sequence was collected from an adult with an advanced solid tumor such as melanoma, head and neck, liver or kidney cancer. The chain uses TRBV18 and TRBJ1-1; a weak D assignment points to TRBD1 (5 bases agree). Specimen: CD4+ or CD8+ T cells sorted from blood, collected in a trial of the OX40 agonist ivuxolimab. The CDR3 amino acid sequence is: CASSGGGEAFF. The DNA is TGTGCCAGCTCAGGGGGTGGCGAAGCTTTCTTT.